Listed here is a single TCR beta chain. Its specificity is not known. The junction and the germline gene differ at one end; a read error may be behind it. Germline loops: CDR1 SGHDN, CDR2 FVKESK. CDR3 length equals 15 residues. The input was 450 to 500 ng total RNA; TCR beta cDNA was made from it with a constant-region primer. Nested multiplex PCR, run for three rounds with slightly modified ARM-PCR, yielded TCR beta libraries. Forward primers for TRBV1-TRBV30 and a C-beta reverse primer served the first two PCR rounds, at 10 cycles each. TCRdb fed the multiplex PCR reads into MiXCR, producing one record per CDR3 protein. The sample shows fewer than 350,000 distinct CDR3 sequences, around three fifths of them seen only once. In addition to blood RNA drawn from unsorted whole blood, germline DNA was extracted. This entry is derived from a study of tumor-infiltrating lymphocytes in primary liver carcinoma.

Study observations and caveats: For tumor-adjacent and tumor-blood pairs, overlap was less than that seen for tumor region pairs.

The specimen was peripheral blood. The V gene is TRBV14, the J gene TRBJ2-1, with no clear D. This receptor was obtained from a man aged 35 to 55 with primary liver carcinoma and hepatitis B virus infection. This chain's CDR3 is CASSPRRHVYDEQFF. In DNA, the CDR3 is TGTGCCAGCAGCCCGCGCCGACATGTCTACGATGAGCAGTTCTTC.